A single sample gave rise to the 2 T cell receptor beta chains below, sequenced in a study of T cell responses to AZD1222 COVID-19 vaccine. Profiling relied on immunoSEQ multiplex PCR, and the TCRdb table lists in-frame clones only, not all of them. Of approximately 80,000 clones listed, 88% are singletons. The sequencing here drew on peripheral blood, taken on day 0 of MenACWY control vaccination. Receptors were obtained from an adult in good health.

In this sample, this clone turned up once. The germline gene is not matched at one end of the junction; a read error may be the cause. The J gene is TRBJ1-3, the V gene TRBV7-3; D is uncertain. CDR1 SGHTA and CDR2 FQGTGA come from the germline V gene. This CDR3 has 8 residues. The CDR3 here is CASSSRAF. DNA for the CDR3: TGTGCCAGCAGCTCTCGAGCTTTT.

This chain joins TRBV25-1 and TRBJ1-2; no firm D call. There are 15 residues in the CDR3. V lost 5 bases to trimming and J lost 0 bases, with 13 bases between them. Germline loops: CDR1 MGHDK, CDR2 SYGVNS. The CDR3 DNA reads as TGTGCCAGCAGTCCTCTTGACACAACTAACTATGGCTACACCTTC. Residues: CASSPLDTTNYGYTF.